A single sample is the source of the 14 T cell receptor beta chains below, sequenced in a study of OX40 agonist ivuxolimab in advanced cancers. Data came from immunoSEQ multiplex PCR; TCRdb stores just in-frame clones and leaves some out. The sample lists 50,000 to 60,000 clones, about 91% occurring once. The sample consisted of CD4+ or CD8+ T cells sorted from blood, taken in a trial of the OX40 agonist ivuxolimab. These receptors originate from an adult with an advanced solid tumor such as melanoma, head and neck, liver or kidney cancer.

The J gene is TRBJ1-2, the V gene TRBV29-1; possible D gene TRBD1, 5 bases. V was trimmed by 2 bases and J by 8 bases, leaving 9 bases between them. This CDR3 is 11 amino acids long. Germline V gene sequence: CDR1 SQVTM, CDR2 ANQGSEA. The DNA for the CDR3 is TGCAGCGTTGAAAGGGGTTTCGGCTACACCTTC. Its protein is CSVERGFGYTF.

This chain connects TRBV5-5 to TRBJ2-3, with D possibly TRBD1 on 5 matching bases. The CDR3 is 15 amino acids. The V gene's germline CDR1 is SGHKS and CDR2 YYEKEE (reference sequence). V lost 0 bases, J lost 0 bases, and 8 bases lay in between. The CDR3 loop reads CASSLGQGSTDTQYF. For the CDR3, the DNA is TGTGCCAGCAGCTTGGGTCAGGGTAGCACAGATACGCAGTATTTT.

The V and J genes are TRBV5-8 and TRBJ2-6, with 12 bases lining up with TRBD1. This CDR3 is built from 17 residues. V shed 1 base, J shed 4 bases, and the junction held 3 bases outside the gene matches. Germline V gene lookup returns CDR1 SGHTS and CDR2 YDEGEE. The CDR3 protein is CASSLWDRGRGANVLTF. Here the CDR3 DNA reads TGTGCCAGCAGCTTGTGGGACAGGGGGCGAGGGGCCAACGTCCTGACTTTC.

The rearrangement links TRBV28 to TRBJ2-5; perhaps TRBD2 as D (6 bases). This CDR3 is built from 16 residues. Trimming took off 3 bases at V and 2 bases at J, with 16 bases between the two ends. Germline-derived CDR1 and CDR2 are MDHEN and SYDVKM. This chain's CDR3 is CASSFLVGSKQETQYF. The CDR3 region has the DNA TGTGCCAGCAGTTTTCTTGTCGGGAGCAAGCAAGAGACCCAGTACTTC.

The V gene is TRBV29-1, the J gene TRBJ2-3, with D hard to call. The V end was cut by 4 bases, the J end by 2 bases, with 19 bases between. The CDR3 has 16 amino acids. The germline V gene encodes CDR1 SQVTM and CDR2 ANQGSEA. CDR3 DNA sequence: TGCAGCGTTGGTGGTGAGGCAGGCCTACTCACAGATACGCAGTATTTT. Translating gives CSVGGEAGLLTDTQYF.

The rearrangement joins TRBV6-6 to TRBJ2-7; 7 bases are shared with TRBD1. The germline CDR1 and CDR2 sequences are MNHNY and SVGAGI (reference sequence). V shed 5 bases and J 2 bases; nucleotides not matched to a gene: 9. The CDR3 loop spans 15 amino acids. In nucleotides, the CDR3 is TGTGCCAGCAGTCCTACAGGGGCCCAAACCTACGAGCAGTACTTC. Residues: CASSPTGAQTYEQYF.

The chain links TRBV6-1 to TRBJ2-7, with a weak D call TRBD2 (6 bases). With 2 bases removed from V and 0 bases from J, the gap between germline ends came to 14 bases. CDR1 is MNHNS, CDR2 SASEGT, per germline. This CDR3 comprises 16 residues. The CDR3 is CASSEHPRGISYEQYF. In DNA, the CDR3 is TGTGCCAGCAGTGAACATCCCCGCGGGATCTCCTACGAGCAGTACTTC.

The chain couples TRBV28 to TRBJ2-3, with 8 bases fitting TRBD1. Germline CDR1 MDHEN, CDR2 SYDVKM. V dropped 4 bases and J dropped 5; count of bases not matched to a gene: 5. There are 14 residues in the CDR3. The CDR3 nucleotides are TGTGCCAGCAGTTCCCAGGGGGCGCAAGATACGCAGTATTTT. Residues: CASSSQGAQDTQYF.

This clone appeared once. This sequence joins TRBV7-8 and TRBJ2-5; 9 nucleotides match TRBD1. TRBJ2-7 explains the end of the DNA better; the J call may be wrong. The CDR3 is 15 amino acids. The germline V gene has CDR1 SGHVS and CDR2 FQNEAQ. CDR3 nucleotide sequence: TGTGCCAGCAGCTTGGCCGGGACAGGGCGCTACGAGCAGTACTTC. It yields the protein CASSLAGTGRYEQYF.

This clone is a singleton in its sample. The chain couples TRBV6-5 to TRBJ2-3; TRBD1 agrees at 9 bases. Germline V gives CDR1 MNHEY, CDR2 SVGAGI. This CDR3 region has 16 residues. V was clipped by 0 bases and J by 2 bases; unmatched bases: 3. The CDR3, as DNA: TGTGCCAGCAGTTACTCGGGACAGGGCGCCACAGATACGCAGTATTTT. Translated: CASSYSGQGATDTQYF.

The rearrangement links TRBV11-2 to TRBJ2-7, with 7 bases fitting TRBD1. Germline loops: CDR1 SGHAT, CDR2 FQNNGV. V was clipped by 1 base and J by 4 bases; unmatched bases: 4. This CDR3 region has 14 residues. CDR3 residues: CASSLGGTVYEQYF. The CDR3 DNA reads as TGTGCCAGCAGCTTAGGTGGGACAGTGTACGAGCAGTACTTC.

The chain couples TRBV7-2 to TRBJ2-7, with a possible D match to TRBD2 (5 bases). The germline gives CDR1 SGHTA, CDR2 FQGNSA. V dropped 5 bases and J dropped 0 bases, with 14 bases sitting between them. The CDR3 is 15 amino acids. The CDR3 protein is CASSDSVILSYEQYF. For the CDR3, the DNA is TGTGCCAGCAGCGATAGCGTGATACTCTCCTACGAGCAGTACTTC.

This clone has more than one count but fewer than ten. The chain couples TRBV6-1 to TRBJ1-5; D unclear. V lost 7 bases, J lost 1 base, and 11 bases lay in between. This CDR3 has 14 amino acids. Germline CDR1 is MNHNS and CDR2 is SASEGT. CDR3 sequence (DNA): TGTGCCAGCACGGAGAGCACCAGCAATCAGCCCCAGCATTTT. Residues: CASTESTSNQPQHF.

The chain couples TRBV6-1 to TRBJ2-7, with 7 nucleotides matching TRBD1. The CDR3 is 13 residues long. Germline CDR1 MNHNS, CDR2 SASEGT. The V and J ends lost 7 bases and 1 base, in that order; junction bases with no gene match: 4. In nucleotides, the CDR3 is TGTGCCAGCAACGAGGGACAGTCCTACGAGCAGTACTTC. It codes for CASNEGQSYEQYF.